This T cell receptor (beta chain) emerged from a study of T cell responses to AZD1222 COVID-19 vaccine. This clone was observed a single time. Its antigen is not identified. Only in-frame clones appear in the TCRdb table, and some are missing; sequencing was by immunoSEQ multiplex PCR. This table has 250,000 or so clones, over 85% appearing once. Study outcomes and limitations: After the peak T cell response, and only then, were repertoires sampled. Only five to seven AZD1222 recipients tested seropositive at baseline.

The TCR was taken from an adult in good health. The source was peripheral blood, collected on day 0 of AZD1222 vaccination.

CDR3 nucleotides: TGTGCCAGTAACCCGACAGGGGTCAATCAGCCCCAGCATTTT. It is translated as CASNPTGVNQPQHF. This chain joins TRBV19 and TRBJ1-5; TRBD1 matches at 8 bases. The CDR3 is 14 residues long. Germline V gene sequence: CDR1 LNHDA, CDR2 SQIVND (reference sequence). V lost 7 bases, J lost 3 bases, and 5 bases stayed unmatched.